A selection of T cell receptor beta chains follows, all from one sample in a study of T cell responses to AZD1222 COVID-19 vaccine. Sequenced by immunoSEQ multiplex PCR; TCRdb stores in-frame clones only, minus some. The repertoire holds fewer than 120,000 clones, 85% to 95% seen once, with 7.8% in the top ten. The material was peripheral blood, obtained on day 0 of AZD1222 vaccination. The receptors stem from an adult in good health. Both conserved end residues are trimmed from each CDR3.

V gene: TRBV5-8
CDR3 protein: ASSVVPGELF

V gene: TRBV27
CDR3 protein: ASRGLAEYEQY

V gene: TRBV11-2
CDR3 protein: ASSLVGNEQY

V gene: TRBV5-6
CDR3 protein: ASSLVIIKGGSEQY

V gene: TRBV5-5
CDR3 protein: ASSRTGGLTYNEQF

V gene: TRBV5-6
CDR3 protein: YRHEQF

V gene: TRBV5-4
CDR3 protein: ASSLGGAGYNEKLF

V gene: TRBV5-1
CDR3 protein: ASSLGGIEQY

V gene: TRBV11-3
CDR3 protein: ASSLPGQPYEQY

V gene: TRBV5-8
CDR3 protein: ASSPQGRPGYT

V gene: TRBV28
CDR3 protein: ASTPGQTGGYT

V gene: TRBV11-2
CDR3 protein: ASSLDLGGVAEKLF

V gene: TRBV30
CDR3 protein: AWTPDPGTGGPYNSPLH

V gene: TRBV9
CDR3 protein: ASSVTGRGSGYT

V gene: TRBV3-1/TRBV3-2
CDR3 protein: ASSQGRVAQY

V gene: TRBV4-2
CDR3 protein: ASSQQSGGAVDTQY

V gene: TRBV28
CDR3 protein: ASSNHGQGVYGYT

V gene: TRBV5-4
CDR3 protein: ASSLNMGVRSPLH

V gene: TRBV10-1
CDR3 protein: ASSADGTHEQF

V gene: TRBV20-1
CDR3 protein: SAIIDYEQY

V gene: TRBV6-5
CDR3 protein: ASGVTHLH

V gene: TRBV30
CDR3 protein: AWIRFNYGYT

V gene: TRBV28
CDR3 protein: ASSRRGAWETQY

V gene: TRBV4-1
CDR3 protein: ASSQRPPGGGGSTDTQY

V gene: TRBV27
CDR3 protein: ASSGGSSSYNSPLH

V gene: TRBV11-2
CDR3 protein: ASSLAVRRQGNFEAF

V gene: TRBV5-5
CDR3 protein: ASSLGNYEQY

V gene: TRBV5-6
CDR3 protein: ASSLATGTSTDTQY

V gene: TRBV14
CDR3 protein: ASSQDGGLGWF

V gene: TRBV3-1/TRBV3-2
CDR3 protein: ASSVQGNTEAF

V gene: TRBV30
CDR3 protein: ASLGGKYEQY

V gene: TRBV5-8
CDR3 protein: ASSRLGVVTDTQY

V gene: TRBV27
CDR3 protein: ASTGQTPYEQY

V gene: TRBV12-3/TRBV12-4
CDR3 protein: ASSLQETQY

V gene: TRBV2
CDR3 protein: ASRPTGTRRGTGELF

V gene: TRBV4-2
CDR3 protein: ASSPRTSEAYEQY

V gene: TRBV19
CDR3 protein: ASRGAGQENTEAF

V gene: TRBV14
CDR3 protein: ASSQGVGNTIY

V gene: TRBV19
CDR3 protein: ASSSKLRDTQY

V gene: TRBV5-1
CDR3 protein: ASSFGTFTKEAF

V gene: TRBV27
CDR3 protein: ASSLQGAYTEAF